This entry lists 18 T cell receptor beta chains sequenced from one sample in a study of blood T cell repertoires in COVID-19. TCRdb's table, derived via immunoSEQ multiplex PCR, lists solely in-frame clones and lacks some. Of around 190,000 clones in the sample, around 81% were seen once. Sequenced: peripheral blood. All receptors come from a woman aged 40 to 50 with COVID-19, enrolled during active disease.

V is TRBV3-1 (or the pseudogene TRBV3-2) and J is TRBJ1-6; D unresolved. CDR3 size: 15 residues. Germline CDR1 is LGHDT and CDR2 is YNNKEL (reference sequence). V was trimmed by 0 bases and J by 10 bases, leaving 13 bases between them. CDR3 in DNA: TGTGCCAGCAGCCAAGATGAGGTGGCCCGATCACCCCTCCACTTT. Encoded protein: CASSQDEVARSPLHF.

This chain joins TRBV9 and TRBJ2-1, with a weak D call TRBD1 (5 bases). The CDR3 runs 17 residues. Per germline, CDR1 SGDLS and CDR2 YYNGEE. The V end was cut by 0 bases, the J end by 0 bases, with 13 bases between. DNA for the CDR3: TGTGCCAGCAGCGTAGGGGGCCAAAGACACTCCTACAATGAGCAGTTCTTC. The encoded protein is CASSVGGQRHSYNEQFF.

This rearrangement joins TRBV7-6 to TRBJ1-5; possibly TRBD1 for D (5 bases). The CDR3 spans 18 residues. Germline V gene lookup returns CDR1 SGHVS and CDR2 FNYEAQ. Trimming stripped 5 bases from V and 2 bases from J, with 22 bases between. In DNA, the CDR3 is TGTGCCAGCAGCATGGGAGGCAGGGTTTGTTTTCGCAATCAGCCCCAGCATTTT. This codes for CASSMGGRVCFRNQPQHF.

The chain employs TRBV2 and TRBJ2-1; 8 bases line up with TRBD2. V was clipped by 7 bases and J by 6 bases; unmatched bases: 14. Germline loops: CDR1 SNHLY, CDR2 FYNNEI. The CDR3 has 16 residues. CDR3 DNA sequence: TGTGCCAGCACCTCTACGAGCGGGAGAGGTTCCAATGAGCAGTTCTTC. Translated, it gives CASTSTSGRGSNEQFF.

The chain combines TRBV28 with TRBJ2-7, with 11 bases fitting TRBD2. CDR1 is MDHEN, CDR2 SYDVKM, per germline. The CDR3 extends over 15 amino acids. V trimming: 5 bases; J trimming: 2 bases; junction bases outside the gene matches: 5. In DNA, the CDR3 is TGTGCCAGCAGTCAAACTAGCGGGGGTACCTACGAGCAGTACTTC. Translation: CASSQTSGGTYEQYF.

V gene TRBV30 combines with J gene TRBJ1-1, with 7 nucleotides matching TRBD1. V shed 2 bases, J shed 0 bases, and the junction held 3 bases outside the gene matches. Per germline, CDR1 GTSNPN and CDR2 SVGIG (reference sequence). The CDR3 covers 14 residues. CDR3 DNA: TGTGCCTGGAGTAAACAGGGGATGAACACTGAAGCTTTCTTT. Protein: CAWSKQGMNTEAFF.

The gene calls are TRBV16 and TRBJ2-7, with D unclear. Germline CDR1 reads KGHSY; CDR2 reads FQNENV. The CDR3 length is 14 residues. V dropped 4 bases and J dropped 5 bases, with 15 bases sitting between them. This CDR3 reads CASSLTPRVHEQYF. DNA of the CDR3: TGTGCCAGCAGCCTCACTCCCCGGGTCCACGAGCAGTACTTC.

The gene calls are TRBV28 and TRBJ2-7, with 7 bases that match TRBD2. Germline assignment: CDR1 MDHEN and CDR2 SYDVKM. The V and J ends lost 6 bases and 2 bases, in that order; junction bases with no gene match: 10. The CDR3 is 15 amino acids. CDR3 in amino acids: CASRRGLAETYEQYF. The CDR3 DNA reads TGTGCCAGCAGGCGAGGGCTAGCGGAAACCTACGAGCAGTACTTC. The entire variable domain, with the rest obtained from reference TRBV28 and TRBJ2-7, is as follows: DVKVTQSSRYLVKRTGEKVFLECVQDMDHENMFWYRQDPGLGLRLIYFSYDVKMKEKGDIPEGYSVSREKKERFSLILESASTNQTSMYLCASRRGLAETYEQYFGPGTRLTVT.

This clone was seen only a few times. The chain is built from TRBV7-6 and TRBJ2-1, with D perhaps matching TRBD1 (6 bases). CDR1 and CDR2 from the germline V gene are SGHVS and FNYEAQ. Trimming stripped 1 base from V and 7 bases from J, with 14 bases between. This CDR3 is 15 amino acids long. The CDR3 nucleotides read TGTGCCAGCAGCTTAGGGGTGCAGGGGTGGAATGAGCAGTTCTTC. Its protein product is CASSLGVQGWNEQFF.

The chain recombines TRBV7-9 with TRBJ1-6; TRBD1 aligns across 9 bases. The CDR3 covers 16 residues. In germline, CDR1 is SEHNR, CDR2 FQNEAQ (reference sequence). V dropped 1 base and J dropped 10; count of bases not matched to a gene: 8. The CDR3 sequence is CASSLGGRTGVSPLHF. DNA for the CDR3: TGTGCCAGCAGCTTAGGAGGCAGGACAGGGGTGTCACCCCTCCACTTT.

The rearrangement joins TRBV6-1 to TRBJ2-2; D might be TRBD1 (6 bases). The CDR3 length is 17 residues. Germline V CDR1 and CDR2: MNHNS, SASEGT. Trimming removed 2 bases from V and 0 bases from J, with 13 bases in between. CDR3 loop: CASSEQGTLANTGELFF. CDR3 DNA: TGTGCCAGCAGTGAACAGGGGACCCTCGCGAACACCGGGGAGCTGTTTTTT.

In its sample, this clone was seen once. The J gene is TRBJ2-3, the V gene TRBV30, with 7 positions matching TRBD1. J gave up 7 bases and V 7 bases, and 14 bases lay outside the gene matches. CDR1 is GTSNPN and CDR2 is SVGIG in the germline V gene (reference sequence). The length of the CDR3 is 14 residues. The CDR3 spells CAYQKQGKSNTQYF. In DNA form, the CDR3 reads TGTGCCTACCAAAAACAGGGGAAATCAAATACGCAGTATTTT.

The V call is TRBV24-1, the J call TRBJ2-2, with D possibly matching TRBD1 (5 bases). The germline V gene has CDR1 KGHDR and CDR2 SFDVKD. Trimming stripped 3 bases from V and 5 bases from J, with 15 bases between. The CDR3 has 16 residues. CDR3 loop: CATSDGPPTGTGELFF. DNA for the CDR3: TGTGCCACCAGTGATGGGCCTCCAACAGGAACCGGGGAGCTGTTTTTT.

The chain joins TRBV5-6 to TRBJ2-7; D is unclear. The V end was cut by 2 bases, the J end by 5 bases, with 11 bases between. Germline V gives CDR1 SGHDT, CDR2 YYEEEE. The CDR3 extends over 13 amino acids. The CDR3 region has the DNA TGTGCCAGCAGCTTAGAGCAGGTGAACGAGCAGTACTTC. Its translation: CASSLEQVNEQYF.

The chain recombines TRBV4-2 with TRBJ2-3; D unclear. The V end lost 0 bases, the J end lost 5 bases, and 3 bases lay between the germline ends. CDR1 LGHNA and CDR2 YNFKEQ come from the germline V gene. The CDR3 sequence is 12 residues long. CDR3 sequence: CASSQDQDTQYF. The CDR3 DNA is TGTGCCAGCAGCCAAGATCAAGATACGCAGTATTTT.

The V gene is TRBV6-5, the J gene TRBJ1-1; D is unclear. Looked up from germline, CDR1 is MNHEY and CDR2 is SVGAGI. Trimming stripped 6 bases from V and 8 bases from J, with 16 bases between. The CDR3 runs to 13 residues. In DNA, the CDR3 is TGTGCCAGCAGCCCCAACTGGATAGCAGAAGCTTTCTTT. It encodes CASSPNWIAEAFF.

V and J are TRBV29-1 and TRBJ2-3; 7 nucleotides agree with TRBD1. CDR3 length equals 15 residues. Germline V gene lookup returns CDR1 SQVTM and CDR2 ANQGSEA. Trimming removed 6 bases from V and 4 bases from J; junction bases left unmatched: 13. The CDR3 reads CSVPRQGGLADTQYF. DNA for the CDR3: TGCAGCGTGCCCCGACAGGGTGGTCTAGCAGATACGCAGTATTTT.

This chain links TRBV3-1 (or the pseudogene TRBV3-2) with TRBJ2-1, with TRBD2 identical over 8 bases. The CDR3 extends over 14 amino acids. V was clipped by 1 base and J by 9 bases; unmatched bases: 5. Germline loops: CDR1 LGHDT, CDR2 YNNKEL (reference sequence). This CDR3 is CASSQGLAGGEQFF. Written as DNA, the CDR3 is TGTGCCAGCAGCCAAGGGCTGGCGGGAGGTGAGCAGTTCTTC.